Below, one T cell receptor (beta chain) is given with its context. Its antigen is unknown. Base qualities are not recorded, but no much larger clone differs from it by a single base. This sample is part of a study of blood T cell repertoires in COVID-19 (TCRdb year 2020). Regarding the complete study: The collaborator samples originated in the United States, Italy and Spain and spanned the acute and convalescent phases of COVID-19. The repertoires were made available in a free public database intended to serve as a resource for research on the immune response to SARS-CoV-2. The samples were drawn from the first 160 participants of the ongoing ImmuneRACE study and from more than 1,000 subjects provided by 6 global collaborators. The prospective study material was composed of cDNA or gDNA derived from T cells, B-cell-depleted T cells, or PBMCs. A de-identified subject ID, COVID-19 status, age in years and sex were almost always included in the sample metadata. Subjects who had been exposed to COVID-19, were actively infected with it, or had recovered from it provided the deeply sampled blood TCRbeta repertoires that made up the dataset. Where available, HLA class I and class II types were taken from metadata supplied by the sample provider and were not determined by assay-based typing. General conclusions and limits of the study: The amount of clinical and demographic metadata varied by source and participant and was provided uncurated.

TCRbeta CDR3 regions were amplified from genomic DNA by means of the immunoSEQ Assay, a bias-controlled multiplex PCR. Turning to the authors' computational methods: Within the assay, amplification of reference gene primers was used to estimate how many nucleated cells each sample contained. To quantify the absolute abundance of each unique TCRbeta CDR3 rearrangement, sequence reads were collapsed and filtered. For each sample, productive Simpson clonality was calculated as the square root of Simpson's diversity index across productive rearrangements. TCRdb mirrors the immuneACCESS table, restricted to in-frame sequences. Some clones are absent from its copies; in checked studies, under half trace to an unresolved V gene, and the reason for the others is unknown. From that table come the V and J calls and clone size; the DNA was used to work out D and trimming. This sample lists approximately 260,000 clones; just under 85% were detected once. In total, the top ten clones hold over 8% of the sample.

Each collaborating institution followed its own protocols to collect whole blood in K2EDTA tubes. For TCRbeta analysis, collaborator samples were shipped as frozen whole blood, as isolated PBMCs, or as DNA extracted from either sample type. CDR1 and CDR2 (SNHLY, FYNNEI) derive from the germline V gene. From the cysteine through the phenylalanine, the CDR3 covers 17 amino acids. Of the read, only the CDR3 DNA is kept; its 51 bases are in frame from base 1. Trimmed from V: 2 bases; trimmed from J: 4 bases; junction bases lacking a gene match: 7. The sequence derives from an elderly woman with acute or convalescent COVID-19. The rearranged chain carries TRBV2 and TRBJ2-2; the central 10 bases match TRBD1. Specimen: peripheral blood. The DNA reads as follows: TGTGCCAGCAGTGAACAAGGGACAGGGGTGAGCACCGGGGAGCTGTTTTTT. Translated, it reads CASSEQGTGVSTGELFF.